Following are 31 T cell receptor beta chains from one sample sequenced in a study of Graves' ophthalmopathy and Graves' hyperthyroidism. The authors amplified TCR beta CDR3 regions, and they did so from RNA transcripts for repertoire sequencing. HTBI-primed first-round RT-PCR preceded second-round multiplex PCR. A single record per CDR3 protein comes from TCRdb applying MiXCR to the multiplex PCR reads. Found here are just over 600,000 distinct CDR3 sequences, approximately 22% of them singletons; the top ten hold around 6.5%. Material: peripheral blood. The receptors come from a woman between 18 and 30 years old with stable Graves' hyperthyroidism. Some clones in this sample may be carry-over from other donors' samples.

V is TRBV28 and J is TRBJ1-5; possible D gene TRBD1, 6 bases. This CDR3 is 15 amino acids long. V dropped 3 bases and J dropped 4 bases, with 13 bases sitting between them. Germline V gene data show CDR1 as MDHEN and CDR2 as SYDVKM. The CDR3 protein is CASSFTGGKNQPQHF. The CDR3 DNA reads TGTGCCAGCAGTTTTACGGGGGGCAAAAATCAGCCCCAGCATTTT.

This clonotype was found a few times. In DNA, the CDR3 is TGTGCCAGCAGCTTAGCTGGGTACTACGAGCAGTACTTC. This encodes CASSLAGYYEQYF. The chain joins TRBV7-2 to TRBJ2-7; D remains unclear. The CDR3 loop spans 13 amino acids. V lost 0 bases and J lost 3, with 6 bases in between. Germline CDR1 SGHTA, CDR2 FQGNSA.

This clonotype was seen repeatedly, ten times or more. This chain connects TRBV12-3 or TRBV12-4 to TRBJ1-1, with D possibly TRBD1 on 5 matching bases. This CDR3 has 12 amino acids. V lost 4 bases, J lost 9 bases, and 12 bases lay in between. The CDR3 here is CASSYSGTKAFF. CDR3 DNA: TGTGCCAGCAGTTATTCCGGGACGAAAGCTTTCTTT.

The sample holds many counts of this clonotype. V and J are TRBV2 and TRBJ2-7; 8 bases line up with TRBD1. CDR1 SNHLY and CDR2 FYNNEI come from the germline V gene. CDR3 length: 13 amino acids. The V segment lost 6 bases and the J segment 7 bases; nucleotides outside the gene matches: 8. CDR3 sequence (DNA): TGTGCCAGCAGCCCACAGGGGGTTGGGGAGCAGTACTTC. This encodes CASSPQGVGEQYF.

This clonotype was counted ten times or more. The genes are TRBV6-5 and TRBJ1-1; D might be TRBD1 (5 bases). Germline V lookup: CDR1 MNHEY, CDR2 SVGAGI. CDR3 length: 14 residues. V was pared by 2 bases and J by 0 bases, with 7 bases between. As DNA, the CDR3 is TGTGCCAGCAGTTACGGGGCGTTGAACACTGAAGCTTTCTTT. Translation gives CASSYGALNTEAFF.

V is TRBV19 and J is TRBJ2-7; tentative D call: TRBD2 (6 bases). Trimming removed 6 bases at V and 4 bases at J, with 16 bases between. Per germline, CDR1 LNHDA and CDR2 SQIVND (reference sequence). CDR3 length equals 14 residues. The CDR3 loop is CASSQGLRGYEQYF. DNA of the CDR3: TGTGCCAGTAGCCAAGGACTCCGGGGGTACGAGCAGTACTTC.

This clonotype was seen at least ten times. The chain has TRBV6-5 and TRBJ2-5; 8 bases agree with TRBD1. V gave up 5 bases and J gave up 2 bases; unmatched junction bases: 7. The CDR3 extends over 15 amino acids. CDR1 is MNHEY, CDR2 SVGAGI, per germline. The DNA for the CDR3 is TGTGCCAGCAGTCCCGGACAGGGTCGGCAAGAGACCCAGTACTTC. Translating gives CASSPGQGRQETQYF.

The table lists this clonotype with many counts. The CDR3 DNA is TGTGCCAGCAGAAGACTGGCCACCATGAACACTGAAGCTTTCTTT. It codes for CASRRLATMNTEAFF. V and J are TRBV12-3 or TRBV12-4 and TRBJ1-1; D is unresolved. This CDR3 is 15 amino acids long. The V end was cut by 6 bases, the J end by 0 bases, with 14 bases between.

This clonotype has more than one count but fewer than ten. The V gene is TRBV30, the J gene TRBJ1-4, with D maybe TRBD1 (6 bases). Per germline, CDR1 GTSNPN and CDR2 SVGIG (reference sequence). V was pared by 1 base and J by 2 bases, with 8 bases between. The CDR3 is made up of 14 amino acids. The CDR3 DNA follows: TGTGCCTGGAGTGACAGGGTCACTAATGAAAAACTGTTTTTT. Translation: CAWSDRVTNEKLFF.

This clonotype has only a few counts. This chain joins TRBV4-1 and TRBJ1-5, with D maybe TRBD1 (5 bases). V lost 4 bases and J lost 5, with 15 bases in between. The CDR3 runs 15 residues. CDR1 and CDR2 from the germline V gene are MGHRA and YSYEKL. This CDR3 is CASSPHRLADQPQHF. CDR3 sequence (DNA): TGCGCCAGCAGCCCTCACAGGTTGGCGGATCAGCCCCAGCATTTT.

This clonotype was observed many times. V is TRBV9 and J is TRBJ2-7, with D possibly called TRBD1 or TRBD2 (6 bases each). Trimming cost V 4 bases and J 4 bases, with 15 bases left between them. The CDR3 spans 14 residues. Germline CDR1 SGDLS, CDR2 YYNGEE. The CDR3 DNA reads TGTGCCAGCAGCAAAGGGGGGAGATGGTACGAGCAGTACTTC. This translates into CASSKGGRWYEQYF.

This chain connects TRBV12-3 or TRBV12-4 to TRBJ2-3, with TRBD1 matching 7 bases. V gave up 5 bases and J gave up 0 bases; unmatched junction bases: 8. The CDR3 consists of 16 residues. CDR3 in amino acids: CASSLHRGWSTDTQYF. The CDR3 coding sequence is TGTGCCAGCAGTCTCCACAGGGGATGGAGCACAGATACGCAGTATTTT.

J is TRBJ2-7 and V is TRBV28, with D possibly TRBD2 on 6 matching bases. The V gene's germline CDR1 is MDHEN and CDR2 SYDVKM. The CDR3 totals 14 residues. Trimming cost V 3 bases and J 4 bases, with 13 bases left between them. CDR3: CASSFAGSLYEQYF. CDR3 nucleotides: TGTGCCAGCAGTTTTGCGGGGTCCCTTTACGAGCAGTACTTC. The full variable domain, with the rest looked up from reference TRBV28 and TRBJ2-7, is DVKVTQSSRYLVKRTGEKVFLECVQDMDHENMFWYRQDPGLGLRLIYFSYDVKMKEKGDIPEGYSVSREKKERFSLILESASTNQTSMYLCASSFAGSLYEQYFGPGTRLTVT.

This clonotype has ten or more counts. This rearrangement joins TRBV20-1 to TRBJ2-5; a weak D match, TRBD2 (6 bases). The V end lost 5 bases, the J end lost 2 bases, and 18 bases lay between the germline ends. This CDR3 contains 15 residues. Per the germline V gene, CDR1 is DFQATT and CDR2 is SNEGSKA (reference sequence). The CDR3 DNA reads TGCAGTGCTTCCGGAGCTAGCGCTCAACAAGAGACCCAGTACTTC. Translation gives CSASGASAQQETQYF.

The chain joins TRBV20-1 to TRBJ1-2; possibly TRBD1 for D (5 bases). This CDR3 is 16 amino acids long. Germline V gene data show CDR1 as DFQATT and CDR2 as SNEGSKA (reference sequence). V was trimmed by 1 base and J by 1 base, leaving 16 bases between them. CDR3 loop: CSARARGEEHNYGYTF. CDR3 nucleotide sequence: TGCAGTGCTAGAGCGCGGGGGGAGGAACATAACTATGGCTACACCTTC.

The chain is built from TRBV6-1 and TRBJ2-4, with D unresolved. Germline CDR1 MNHNS, CDR2 SASEGT. V was pared by 4 bases and J by 0 bases, with 10 bases between. This CDR3 comprises 15 residues. This chain's CDR3 is CASSGLGTAKNIQYF. The DNA for the CDR3 is TGTGCCAGCAGTGGACTTGGCACAGCCAAAAACATTCAGTACTTC.

This clonotype has a handful of counts. This may stem from a read error, because a much larger clone lies one nucleotide away. This CDR3 is missing its conserved last phenylalanine or tryptophan, likely due to a read error. This chain connects TRBV27 to TRBJ1-3, with 8 bases identical to TRBD1. J was trimmed by 3 bases and V by 6 bases; bases with no gene match: 13. Germline CDR1 is MNHEY and CDR2 is SMNVEV (reference sequence). This CDR3 contains 17 residues. This CDR3 is CASSARTGTYRGNTIYL. The DNA of the CDR3 is TGTGCCAGCAGCGCTCGGACAGGGACGTATCGTGGAAACACCATATATTTG.

This clonotype has at least ten counts. The chain has TRBV6-1 and TRBJ1-5; the D is unclear. Trimming stripped 8 bases from V and 7 bases from J, with 12 bases between. The CDR3 has 12 residues. CDR1 is MNHNS and CDR2 is SASEGT in the germline V gene. The CDR3 spells CASHHLGQPQHF. The CDR3 DNA is TGTGCCAGCCACCATTTGGGCCAGCCCCAGCATTTT.

The table lists this clonotype with many counts. V is TRBV6-1 and J is TRBJ2-7, with D possibly matching TRBD2 (6 bases). Germline CDR1 is MNHNS and CDR2 is SASEGT. The CDR3 sequence is 13 residues long. The V and J ends lost 10 bases and 3 bases respectively, with 16 bases between them. The DNA for the CDR3 is TGTGCCACCGCGACTAGGAGGGGCTACGAGCAGTACTTC. As protein: CATATRRGYEQYF.

As concerns this clonotype: This may be a read error, as it is one base from a much larger clone. The chain employs TRBV11-2 and TRBJ2-5; 10 nucleotides align to TRBD2. Unmatched junction bases numbered 10, after V lost 1 base and J lost 5 bases. CDR3 length: 17 amino acids. Germline V lookup: CDR1 SGHAT, CDR2 FQNNGV. The CDR3 coding sequence is TGTGCCAGCAGCTTAGGAACTAGCGGGAAATGGCGGGAGACCCAGTACTTC. This codes for CASSLGTSGKWRETQYF.

This clonotype was picked up many times. The J gene is TRBJ2-7, the V gene TRBV20-1; D unclear. Deletions cut 2 bases from V and 1 base from J, with 12 bases between. This CDR3 spans 14 amino acids. Germline CDR1 reads DFQATT; CDR2 reads SNEGSKA (reference sequence). DNA of the CDR3: TGCAGTGCTAGATTTCGACCGTCGTCCTACGAGCAGTACTTC. Its protein is CSARFRPSSYEQYF.

The CDR3 protein is CASRPAYYGYTF. The DNA for the CDR3 is TGTGCCAGCAGGCCCGCTTACTATGGCTACACCTTC. The chain recombines TRBV12-3 or TRBV12-4 with TRBJ1-2; D is ambiguous. The length of the CDR3 is 12 residues. Trimming stripped 6 bases from V and 3 bases from J, with 8 bases between.

The sample holds many counts of this clonotype. This chain connects TRBV6-2 or TRBV6-3 to TRBJ2-7, with D perhaps given as TRBD1 or TRBD2 (5 bases each). Per the germline V gene, CDR1 is MNHEY and CDR2 is SVGEGT. This CDR3 is 13 amino acids long. Deletions cut 4 bases from V and 4 bases from J, with 11 bases between. The DNA of the CDR3 is TGTGCCAGCAGTTTATCCGAGGGGTACGAGCAGTACTTC. Protein product: CASSLSEGYEQYF.

This clonotype showed up many times. The chain uses TRBV11-1 and TRBJ2-7; 10 bases fit TRBD2. Unmatched junction bases numbered 6, after V lost 5 bases and J lost 5 bases. Germline CDR1 and CDR2: SGHAT and FQDESV (reference sequence). This CDR3 region has 14 residues. CDR3 protein: CASSALAGADEQYF. The DNA of the CDR3 is TGTGCCAGCAGCGCCCTAGCGGGAGCAGACGAGCAGTACTTC.

This chain uses TRBV6-2 or TRBV6-3 with TRBJ2-2; D may be TRBD1 (6 bases). This CDR3 region has 17 residues. Trimming stripped 1 base from V and 5 bases from J, with 17 bases between. Germline V gene data show CDR1 as MNHEY and CDR2 as SVGEGT. The CDR3 DNA follows: TGTGCCAGCAGTTACTATCACATGGGGGCGCGAACCGGGGAGCTGTTTTTT. This codes for CASSYYHMGARTGELFF.

This clonotype was recorded at least ten times. The chain links TRBV28 to TRBJ1-6; weak D call: TRBD1 (5 bases). CDR1 and CDR2 from the germline V gene are MDHEN and SYDVKM. CDR3 length: 16 amino acids. Trimming shortened V by 6 bases and J by 5 bases, and 17 bases separated the two germline ends. CDR3 loop: CASSSTDRGHNSPLHF. DNA of the CDR3: TGTGCCAGCAGCTCGACAGACCGGGGCCATAATTCACCCCTCCACTTT.

The sample holds many counts of this clonotype. This chain joins TRBV28 and TRBJ1-1; D ambiguous. V gave up 3 bases and J gave up 0 bases, with 14 bases separating them. The CDR3 consists of 16 residues. Germline CDR1 and CDR2: MDHEN and SYDVKM. The CDR3, as DNA: TGTGCCAGCAGTTTCCTGTGGCACCAGATGAACACTGAAGCTTTCTTT. Translated: CASSFLWHQMNTEAFF.

The chain carries TRBV28 and TRBJ2-7; D remains ambiguous. Looked up from germline, CDR1 is MDHEN and CDR2 is SYDVKM. The CDR3 loop spans 14 amino acids. Trimming removed 1 base from V and 3 bases from J, with 10 bases in between. The chain's CDR3 is CASSLSEPNYEQYF. The CDR3 coding sequence is TGTGCCAGCAGTTTATCAGAACCTAACTACGAGCAGTACTTC. The whole variable domain, filled in from reference TRBV28 and TRBJ2-7, reads DVKVTQSSRYLVKRTGEKVFLECVQDMDHENMFWYRQDPGLGLRLIYFSYDVKMKEKGDIPEGYSVSREKKERFSLILESASTNQTSMYLCASSLSEPNYEQYFGPGTRLTVT.

A remark on this clonotype: The junction shows a germline mismatch at one end, possibly a read error. CDR3 amino acids: CASSLAGSGRMNF. CDR3 nucleotide sequence: TGCGCCAGCAGCTTGGCCGGAAGCGGGAGAATGAACTTC. The chain joins TRBV5-1 to TRBJ2-7; TRBD2 matches at 8 bases. CDR3 length: 13 amino acids. Germline CDR1 SGHRS, CDR2 YFSETQ. The variable domain in full, completed from reference TRBV5-1 and TRBJ2-7, reads KAGVTQTPRYLIKTRGQQVTLSCSPISGHRSVSWYQQTPGQGLQFLFEYFSETQRNKGNFPGRFSGRQFSNSRSEMNVSTLELGDSALYLCASSLAGSGRMNFGPGTRLTVT.

This clonotype was seen more than once but under ten times. The rearrangement links TRBV5-6 to TRBJ2-7; TRBD1 is a possible D gene (5 bases). The CDR3 length is 14 residues. The V gene lost 0 bases and the J gene lost 6 bases, with 13 bases spanning the gap. Germline CDR1 and CDR2: SGHDT and YYEEEE. The CDR3, as DNA: TGTGCCAGCAGCTTGGGTACCCGCCAGGGCGAGCAGTACTTC. Protein product: CASSLGTRQGEQYF.

This clonotype was seen repeatedly, ten times or more. The chain combines TRBV7-9 with TRBJ2-5; TRBD1 agrees at 7 bases. V dropped 5 bases and J dropped 0; count of bases not matched to a gene: 6. The CDR3 length is 15 residues. Per the germline V gene, CDR1 is SEHNR and CDR2 is FQNEAQ (reference sequence). DNA of the CDR3: TGTGCCAGCAGCCAGGACAGGATAGACCAAGAGACCCAGTACTTC. Translating it yields CASSQDRIDQETQYF.